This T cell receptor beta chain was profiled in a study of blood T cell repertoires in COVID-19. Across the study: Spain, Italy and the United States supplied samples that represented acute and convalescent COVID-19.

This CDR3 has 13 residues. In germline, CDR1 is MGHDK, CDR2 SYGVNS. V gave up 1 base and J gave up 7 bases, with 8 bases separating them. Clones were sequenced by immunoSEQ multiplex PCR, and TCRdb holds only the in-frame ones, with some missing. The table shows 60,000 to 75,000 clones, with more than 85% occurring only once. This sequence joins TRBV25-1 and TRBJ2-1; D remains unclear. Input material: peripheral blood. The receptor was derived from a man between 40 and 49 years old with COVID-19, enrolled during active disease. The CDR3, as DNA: TGTGCCAGCAGTGAATCGTCCGGGAATGAGCAGTTCTTC. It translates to CASSESSGNEQFF.